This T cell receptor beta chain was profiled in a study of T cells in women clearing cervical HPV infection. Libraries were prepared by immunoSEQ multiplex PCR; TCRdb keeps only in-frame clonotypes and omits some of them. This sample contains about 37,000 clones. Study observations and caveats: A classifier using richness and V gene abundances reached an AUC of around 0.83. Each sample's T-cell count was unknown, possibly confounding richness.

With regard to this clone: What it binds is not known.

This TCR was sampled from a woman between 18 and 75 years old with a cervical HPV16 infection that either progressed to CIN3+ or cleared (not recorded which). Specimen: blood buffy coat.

This CDR3 reads CASSPGQGARTEAFF. Partial CDR3 DNA: TGTGCCAGCAGTCCCGGACAGGGGGCGCGGACTGAA. The J gene is TRBJ1-1, the V gene TRBV5-6; TRBD1 aligns across 11 bases. The CDR3 is cut off 3 residues early in the read; its end comes from the germline J gene. This CDR3 is built from 15 residues. Trimming removed 5 bases from V and 5 bases from J; junction bases left unmatched: 8. Germline V gene sequence: CDR1 SGHDT, CDR2 YYEEEE. The variable domain in full, completed from reference TRBV5-6 and TRBJ1-1, reads DAGVTQSPTHLIKTRGQQVTLRCSPKSGHDTVSWYQQALGQGPQFIFQYYEEEERQRGNFPDRFSGHQFPNYSSELNVNALLLGDSALYLCASSPGQGARTEAFFGQGTRLTVV.